These 7 T cell receptor beta chains came from one sample sequenced in a study of blood T cells in healthy people across ages. A second about 7 to 11 cycle PCR used barcoded and J-beta primers. In TCRdb, the 5' RACE reads were re-called with MiXCR into one record per CDR3 protein. The table has hundreds of thousands of distinct CDR3 sequences, about 48% seen once. The specimen sequenced was blood. These receptor sequences come from a man aged 25-45 years in good health.

The J gene is TRBJ1-2, the V gene TRBV16; possible D gene TRBD1, 5 bases. The ends were cut back, 4 bases at V and 3 bases at J, with 18 bases in the middle. This CDR3 is built from 16 residues. Germline CDR1 KGHSY, CDR2 FQNENV. CDR3 protein: CASSLRSGLPHYGYTF. CDR3 in DNA: TGTGCCAGCAGCCTCCGATCAGGGCTCCCTCACTATGGCTACACCTTC. Looking up the rest from reference TRBV16 and TRBJ1-2 gives the full variable domain: GEEVAQTPKHLVRGEGQKAKLYCAPIKGHSYVFWYQQVLKNEFKFLISFQNENVFDETGMPKERFSAKCLPNSPCSLEIQATKLEDSAVYFCASSLRSGLPHYGYTFGSGTRLTVV.

The rearrangement uses TRBV7-2 and TRBJ2-3; D is perhaps TRBD2 (6 bases). Trimming cost V 8 bases and J 3 bases, with 12 bases left between them. The CDR3 is made up of 13 amino acids. The V gene's germline CDR1 is SGHTA and CDR2 FQGNSA. CDR3 residues: CASGRGVTDTQYF. As DNA, the CDR3 is TGTGCCAGCGGTCGCGGGGTGACAGATACGCAGTATTTT. Full variable domain (remainder filled in from reference TRBV7-2 and TRBJ2-3): GAGVSQSPSNKVTEKGKDVELRCDPISGHTALYWYRQSLGQGLEFLIYFQGNSAPDKSGLPSDRFSAERTGGSVSTLTIQRTQQEDSAVYLCASGRGVTDTQYFGPGTRLTVL.

V gene TRBV6-6 combines with J gene TRBJ1-4; maybe TRBD1 (5 bases). The CDR3 has 14 residues. Germline V gene sequence: CDR1 MNHNY, CDR2 SVGAGI (reference sequence). Trimming stripped 7 bases from V and 0 bases from J, with 9 bases between. The CDR3 DNA reads TGTGCCAGCATGCGGGGACCAACTAATGAAAAACTGTTTTTT. Its protein product is CASMRGPTNEKLFF.

The chain joins TRBV25-1 to TRBJ2-7; 8 bases are shared with TRBD1. Germline V gene sequence: CDR1 MGHDK, CDR2 SYGVNS. The CDR3 is 15 amino acids. The V segment lost 3 bases and the J segment 2 bases; nucleotides outside the gene matches: 6. CDR3 DNA: TGTGCCAGCAGTGAGGTGGCGACAGGGGCCTACGAGCAGTACTTC. This sequence encodes CASSEVATGAYEQYF.

The chain employs TRBV21-1 and TRBJ1-4; the table gives TRBD1 as D, unverified against the DNA. TRBV21-1 is a pseudogene. CDR3 length equals 15 residues. CDR3 nucleotides: TGTGCCAGCAGCTCCCGACGGGTCTGTAATGAAAAACTGTTTTTT. Translation: CASSSRRVCNEKLFF.

This clonotype appeared a few times. The chain links TRBV27 to TRBJ2-7; perhaps TRBD2 as D (6 bases). V lost 5 bases and J 3 bases, leaving 17 bases between the germline ends. The length of the CDR3 is 15 residues. Per the germline V gene, CDR1 is MNHEY and CDR2 is SMNVEV (reference sequence). Here the CDR3 reads CASSPRGVGIYEQYF. CDR3 bases: TGTGCCAGCAGTCCCCGCGGGGTTGGAATCTACGAGCAGTACTTC.

V usage is TRBV10-3 and J usage is TRBJ2-7; maybe TRBD2 (5 bases). CDR1 is ENHRY, CDR2 SYGVKD, per germline. Trimming left V 4 bases short and J 2 bases short, with 9 bases between. The CDR3 spans 13 residues. CDR3 DNA sequence: TGTGCCATCAGTGGGACTCCTCCCTACGAGCAGTACTTC. Translating gives CAISGTPPYEQYF.